This T cell receptor beta chain comes out of a study of PD-1 blockade in mismatch repair-deficient tumors. Assay: immunoSEQ multiplex PCR; the TCRdb copy retains only in-frame clones and omits some. Counted here are more than 7,500 clones, over 75% occurring once; the ten biggest clones make up 9.5% to 15%. CDR3 length: 16 amino acids. Trimming removed 3 bases from V and 2 bases from J; junction bases left unmatched: 5. CDR1 is MDHEN, CDR2 SYDVKM, per germline. Time point specified: approximately 11-day in vitro stimulation with candidate neoantigen peptide 7. All patients were mismatch repair deficient, assessed by either PCR or immunohistochemistry. About this clone: What it recognizes is unknown.

This TCR was sampled from an adult with mismatch repair-deficient cancer. The chain joins TRBV28 to TRBJ2-2, with TRBD1 matching 8 bases. The material sequenced was cells cultured in vitro, taken from a patient treated with pembrolizumab. CDR3 region: CASSFWTGRNTGELFF. DNA for the CDR3: TGTGCCAGCAGTTTCTGGACAGGGCGTAACACCGGGGAGCTGTTTTTT.